This T cell receptor beta chain was profiled in a study of T cell changes during pregnancy in multiple sclerosis. The V and J ends lost 0 bases and 8 bases respectively, with 10 bases between them. The CDR3 runs to 13 residues. Germline V gene lookup returns CDR1 MNHNY and CDR2 SVGAGI (reference sequence). This table comes from immunoSEQ multiplex PCR, and its TCRdb copy is limited to in-frame clones, with some not included. Altogether over 60,000 clones are present, roughly 89% being singletons, with the ten largest covering 0.7%. J is TRBJ1-2 and V is TRBV6-6, with D perhaps TRBD1 (6 bases). The TCR was taken from a female donor in good health, enrolled as a control in a pregnancy study. The sample was peripheral blood, taken in the third trimester of pregnancy. CDR3 residues: CASSYSGQKGYTF. The CDR3 coding sequence is TGTGCCAGCAGTTACTCCGGACAGAAGGGCTACACCTTC.